The entry below gives a single T cell receptor beta chain sequence along with its context. This record belongs to a study of control samples from healthy donors and cancer patients. Repertoires were generated with immunoSEQ multiplex PCR, while TCRdb's copy carries only in-frame clones and drops some. Of some 120,000 clones in the sample, under 95% were seen once. This CDR3 region has 13 residues. Trimming left V 3 bases short and J 9 bases short, with 12 bases between. The germline CDR1 and CDR2 sequences are LGHNT and FRNRAP. Input material: blood. This TCR came from a man aged 18-30 years in good health. This sequence joins TRBV12-5 and TRBJ2-1; D possibly uses TRBD1 or TRBD2 (6 bases each). The CDR3 here is CASGFWGASEQFF. The CDR3 DNA sequence: TGTGCTAGTGGTTTTTGGGGGGCGAGTGAGCAGTTCTTC.